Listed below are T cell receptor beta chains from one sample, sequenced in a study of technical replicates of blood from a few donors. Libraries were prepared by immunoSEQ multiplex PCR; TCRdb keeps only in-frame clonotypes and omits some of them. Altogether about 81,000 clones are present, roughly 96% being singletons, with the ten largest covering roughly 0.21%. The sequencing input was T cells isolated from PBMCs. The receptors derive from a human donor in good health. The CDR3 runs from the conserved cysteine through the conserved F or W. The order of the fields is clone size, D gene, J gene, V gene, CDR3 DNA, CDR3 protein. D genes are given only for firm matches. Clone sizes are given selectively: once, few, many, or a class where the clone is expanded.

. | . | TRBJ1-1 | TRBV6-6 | TGTGCCAGCAGTTCGGGACTATGGGACACTGAAGCTTTCTTT | CASSSGLWDTEAFF
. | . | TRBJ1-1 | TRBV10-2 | TGCGCCAGCAGTTATAGGAACACTGAAGCTTTCTTT | CASSYRNTEAFF
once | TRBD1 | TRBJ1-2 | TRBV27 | TGTGCCAGCAGTTGGGACAGACAAGCTAACTATGGCTACACCTTC | CASSWDRQANYGYTF
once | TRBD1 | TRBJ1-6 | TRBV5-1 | TGCGCCAGCAGCCCGGGCTGGACAGGGGATTCACCCCTCCACTTT | CASSPGWTGDSPLHF
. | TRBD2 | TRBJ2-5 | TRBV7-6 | TGTGCCAGCAGCTTGACTTCCGCCGGCGGGAGCGAGAAGACCCAGTACTTC | CASSLTSAGGSEKTQYF
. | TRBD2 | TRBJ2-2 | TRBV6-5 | TGTGCCAGCAGTTACTCTGTCTGGGGGGGAGGCGGGGAGCTGTTTTTT | CASSYSVWGGGGELFF
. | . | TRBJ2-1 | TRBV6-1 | TGTGCCAGCAGTCGTCCGGGACTTATAAATGAGCAGTTCTTC | CASSRPGLINEQFF
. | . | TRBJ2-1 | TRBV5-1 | TGCGCCAGCAAGATGGCGGGAATATACTACAATGAGCAGTTCTTC | CASKMAGIYYNEQFF
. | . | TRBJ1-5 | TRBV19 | TGTGCCAGTAGTATATTCTTTGGCAATCAGCCCCAGCATTTT | CASSIFFGNQPQHF
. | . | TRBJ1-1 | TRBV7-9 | TGTGCCAGCAGCTTAGGTAGCAGCTACACTGAAGCTTTCTTT | CASSLGSSYTEAFF
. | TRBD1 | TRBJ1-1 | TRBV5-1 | TGCGCCAGCAGCTTGGTAGGGACAGGGGCGAACACTGAAGCTTTCTTT | CASSLVGTGANTEAFF
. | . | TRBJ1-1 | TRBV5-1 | TGCGCCAGCAGCTTGGAGGCAGGCTCGAACACTGAAGCTTTCTTT | CASSLEAGSNTEAFF
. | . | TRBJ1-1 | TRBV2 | TGTGCCAGCCAACCAGGATCAAGTGACGAAGCTTTCTTT | CASQPGSSDEAFF
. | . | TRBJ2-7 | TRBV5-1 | TGCGCCAGCAGCCCGGACAGCTACTACGAGCAGTACTTC | CASSPDSYYEQYF
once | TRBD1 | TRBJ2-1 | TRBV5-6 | TGTGCCAGCAGCTACCGGGACAGGGTTTACAATGAGCAGTTCTTC | CASSYRDRVYNEQFF
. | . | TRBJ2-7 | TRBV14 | TGTGCCAGCAGCCATAACCCAGGGATGAACTACGAGCAGTACTTC | CASSHNPGMNYEQYF
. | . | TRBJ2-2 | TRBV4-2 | TGTGCCAGCAGCCAAGATCGGGACTGGAACACCGGGGAGCTGTTTTTT | CASSQDRDWNTGELFF
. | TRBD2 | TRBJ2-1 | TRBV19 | TGTGCCAGTAGTATAGTAACTAGCGGGAGGTATGAGCAGTTCTTC | CASSIVTSGRYEQFF
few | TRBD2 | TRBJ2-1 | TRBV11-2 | TGTGCCAGCAGCCTTAGGACTAGCGGTTACAATGAGCAGTTCTTC | CASSLRTSGYNEQFF
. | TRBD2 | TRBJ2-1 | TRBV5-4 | TGTGCCAGCAGTGTTAACTTTGGGAGGACTAGCGGGCTTCACAATGAGCAGTTCTTC | CASSVNFGRTSGLHNEQFF
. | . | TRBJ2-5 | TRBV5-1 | TGCGCCAGCCGCCCTTCGGGGGTCCAAGAGACCCAGTACTTC | CASRPSGVQETQYF
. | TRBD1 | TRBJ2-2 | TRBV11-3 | TGTGCCAGCAGCTTATCTTCGACAGGGTTAACCGGGGAGCTGTTTTTT | CASSLSSTGLTGELFF
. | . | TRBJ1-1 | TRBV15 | TGTGCCACCAGCAGAGATGGCGGCACTGAAGCTTTCTTT | CATSRDGGTEAFF
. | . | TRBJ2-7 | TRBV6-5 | TGTGCCAGCAGCGTAGCGAAATCCTACGAGCAGTACTTC | CASSVAKSYEQYF
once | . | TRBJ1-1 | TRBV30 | TGTGCCTGGAGGGGGGGACCGGGTGGATTGAACACTGAAGCTTTCTTT | CAWRGGPGGLNTEAFF
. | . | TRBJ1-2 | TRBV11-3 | TGTGCCAGCTCCTTCGGTACAGGAAAGGGCTACACCTTC | CASSFGTGKGYTF
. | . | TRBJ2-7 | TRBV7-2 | TGTGCCAGCAGCTTAGTCGCTAGCGCTTACGAGCAGTACTTC | CASSLVASAYEQYF